This TCR beta chain emerged from a study of a mutant IDH1 vaccine in newly diagnosed glioma. The wider study: Radiotherapy alone preceded vaccination by 4-6 weeks; alternatively, vaccination started with temozolomide cycles. General observations from the study: Among patients, 93.3% showed immune responses induced by the vaccine.

Clones were read by immunoSEQ multiplex PCR, and TCRdb kept only the in-frame ones, dropping some. This sample has 50,000 to 65,000 clones, with roughly 84% found just once. Germline V CDR1 and CDR2: MNHEY, SMNVEV (reference sequence). J lost 4 bases, V lost 6 bases, and 7 bases had no gene match. The CDR3 totals 14 residues. Documented time point: week 11, during vaccination. Every vaccine dose comprised 300 ug of mutant IDH1 20-mer peptide plus topical imiquimod. New astrocytomas of WHO grade 3 or 4 that were IDH1-mutant and ATRX-lost were found in the donors. Comment on this clone: Its antigen remains unidentified.

The origin of this receptor is a woman in her forties or fifties with glioma. The chain joins TRBV27 to TRBJ1-2; 8 nucleotides match TRBD1. The sequencing here drew on PBMCs, taken from a glioma patient whose treatment included an IDH1 peptide vaccine. The CDR3 nucleotides read TGTGCCAGCAGACCCGGGACAGGAGCCTATGGCTACACCTTC. Amino acid sequence: CASRPGTGAYGYTF.